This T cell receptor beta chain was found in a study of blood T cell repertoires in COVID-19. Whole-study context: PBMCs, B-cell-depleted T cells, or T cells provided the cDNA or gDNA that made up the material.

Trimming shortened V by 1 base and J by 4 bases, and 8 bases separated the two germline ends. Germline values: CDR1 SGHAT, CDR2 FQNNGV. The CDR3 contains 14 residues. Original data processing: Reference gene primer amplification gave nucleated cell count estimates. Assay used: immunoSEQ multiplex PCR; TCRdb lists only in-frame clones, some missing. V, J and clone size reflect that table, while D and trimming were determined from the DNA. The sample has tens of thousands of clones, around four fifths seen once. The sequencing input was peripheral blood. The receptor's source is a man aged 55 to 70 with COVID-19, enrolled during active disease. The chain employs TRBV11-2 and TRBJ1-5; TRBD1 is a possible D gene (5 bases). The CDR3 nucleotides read TGTGCCAGCAGCTTAGGGGGCTGGAATCAGCCCCAGCATTTT. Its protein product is CASSLGGWNQPQHF.